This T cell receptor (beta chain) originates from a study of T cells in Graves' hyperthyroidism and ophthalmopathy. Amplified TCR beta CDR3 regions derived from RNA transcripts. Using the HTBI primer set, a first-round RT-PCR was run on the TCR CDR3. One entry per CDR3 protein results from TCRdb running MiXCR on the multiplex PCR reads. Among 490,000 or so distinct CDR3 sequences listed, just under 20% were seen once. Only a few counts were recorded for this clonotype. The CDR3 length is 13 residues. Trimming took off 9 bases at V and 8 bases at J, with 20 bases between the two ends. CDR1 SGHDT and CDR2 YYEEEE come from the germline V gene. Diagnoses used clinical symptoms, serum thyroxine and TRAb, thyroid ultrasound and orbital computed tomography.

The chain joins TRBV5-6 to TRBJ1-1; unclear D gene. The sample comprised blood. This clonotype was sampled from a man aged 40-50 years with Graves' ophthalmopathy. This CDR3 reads CATSGAAAVEAFF. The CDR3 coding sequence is TGTGCCACCTCTGGTGCCGCCGCCGTGGAAGCTTTCTTT.